What follows describes a single T cell receptor (beta chain). The antigen it binds to is not known. No per-base quality is available; no much larger clone lies one base away. Preparation of the library involved the immunoSEQ multiplex PCR assay. RNA was extracted from all samples and reverse transcribed into cDNA, which served as template for TCR sequencing. SuperScript III was used to make first-strand cDNA, primed with a 2:1 mix of oligo-dT and random hexamers. A synthetic immune receptor repertoire was used to measure amplification bias, and any remaining bias was corrected computationally. The original methods were these. Raw reads were preprocessed to remove errors, and CDR3 was defined by IMGT conventions from the conserved cysteine to phenylalanine. To get clonality, Shannon entropy was normalized by log2 of the number of productive unique TCRs and the result was subtracted from 1. Whether each scalp clone was CD4 or CD8 was inferred by checking scalp TCRbeta sequences against the CD4 and CD8 repertoires from sorted blood. TCRdb obtained this table from immuneACCESS and retained in-frame rearrangements with V and J assigned. These tables miss some clones; where compared with another copy, unresolved V genes account for less than half of the shortfall, and the remainder is unexplained. Clonal size and the V and J genes are those of that table, whereas D and trimming came from the DNA. Recorded for this sample are about 190,000 clones; around three fifths of them occurred a single time. In total, the top ten clones hold under 1.5% of the sample.

These data are taken from a study of CD8+ T cells in alopecia areata (dated by TCRdb to 2017 to 2018). For the study in its entirety: Treated patients were enrolled in an open-label pilot trial of oral tofacitinib at 5 to 10 mg twice daily for moderate-to-severe alopecia areata. Tofacitinib was given for 6 to 18 months, followed by 6 months of follow-up off drug to assess delayed response and recurrence. Disease severity in treated patients was measured with the SALT score, which quantifies the percentage of affected scalp surface area. High-throughput TCRbeta sequencing was used to examine T cell clonal expansion in alopecia areata in both the C3H/HeJ mouse model and human patients. On the human side, TCRbeta sequencing was run on scalp tissue and on sorted CD4+ and CD8+ peripheral blood T cells from healthy controls and from alopecia areata patients with either patchy or totalis/universalis disease. Biopsies were taken from tofacitinib-treated patients at baseline and at 4 and 24 weeks of treatment, and a later scalp biopsy was taken in several of the tofacitinib-treated patients. Scalp clonality was compared among normal scalp (n=4), patchy alopecia areata scalp (n=8), and alopecia totalis/universalis scalp (n=8). The RNA source kit depended on sample type: the PAXgene miRNA kit for fixed scalp, the miRNeasy kit for PBMCs, and the RNeasy kit for mouse skin. TCRbeta CDR3 regions were amplified by immunoSEQ multiplex PCR using 35 Vbeta forward and 13 Jbeta reverse primers.

What the work shows at the level of the full study, not this receptor alone: Compared with mice, TCR sequences shared between patients were less clear, possibly partly because of HLA diversity across the patient population. During tofacitinib treatment, many expanded lesional clones stuck around in both scalp and blood, and this persistence may partly explain why relapse happens after treatment is stopped. Compared with normal scalp, lesional scalp had higher clonality and more expanded CD8+ clones, particularly in alopecia totalis/universalis, a pattern that suggests antigenic drive. Tofacitinib significantly lowered scalp clonality and the number of expanded CD8+ clones among the top 100 scalp clones. The treated cohort was small, with a single nonresponder, so links between baseline CD8+ expansion and response need larger studies. Unlike mouse skin, where gammadelta T cells dominate, normal human skin contains resident alphabeta T cells that get sequenced too, which complicates analysis of the scalp TCR repertoire.

According to the study, the label for this sample's treatment or condition signals: oral pan-JAK inhibitor, 5-10 mg twice daily. Lesional scalp punch biopsies and peripheral blood were collected from alopecia areata patients. PBMCs were isolated by density centrifugation and stained for CD3, CD4 and CD8, and CD4+ and CD8+ T cells were sorted on a FACSAria. The sequencing used CD4+ T cells sorted from blood, collected around week 50, from a patient treated with tofacitinib. The TCR was taken from a human donor with alopecia areata.

Here the CDR3 is given as CSVGRVYDGYTF. The bases read TGCAGCGTTGGAAGGGTTTACGATGGCTACACCTTC. The chain was built from TRBV29-1 and TRBJ1-2, with the identity of the D gene unclear. The junction shows trimming of 4 bases on V and 6 bases on J, plus 12 bases between the germline ends. The germline V gene yields SQVTM for CDR1 and ANQGSEA for CDR2. The CDR3 sequence holds 12 residues, the cysteine and phenylalanine included. CDR3 DNA only is kept here, 36 bases in frame from base 1.